The clone carrying this T cell receptor (beta chain) has a single count. CDR1 is LNHDA, CDR2 SQIVND, per germline (reference sequence). With V trimmed by 3 bases and J by 5 bases, 8 bases remained unmatched. The CDR3 runs to 16 residues. The sample is drawn from a study of blood T cell repertoires in COVID-19. Study processing details: Estimates of nucleated cell counts were drawn from the amplification of reference gene primers. Using immunoSEQ multiplex PCR, the repertoire was profiled, and TCRdb retains in-frame clones only, with some absent. D and trimming come from the DNA, and the V and J calls and clone size come from that table. This table has 200,000 to 300,000 clones, roughly 86% appearing once.

Sequencing was performed on peripheral blood. J is TRBJ2-3 and V is TRBV19; 10 bases line up with TRBD2. This receptor was obtained from a man aged 40-55 years who had recovered from COVID-19. The CDR3 DNA reads as TGTGCCAGTAGTATTTTAGCGGGGGGACCAAAAGATACGCAGTATTTT. Protein product: CASSILAGGPKDTQYF.